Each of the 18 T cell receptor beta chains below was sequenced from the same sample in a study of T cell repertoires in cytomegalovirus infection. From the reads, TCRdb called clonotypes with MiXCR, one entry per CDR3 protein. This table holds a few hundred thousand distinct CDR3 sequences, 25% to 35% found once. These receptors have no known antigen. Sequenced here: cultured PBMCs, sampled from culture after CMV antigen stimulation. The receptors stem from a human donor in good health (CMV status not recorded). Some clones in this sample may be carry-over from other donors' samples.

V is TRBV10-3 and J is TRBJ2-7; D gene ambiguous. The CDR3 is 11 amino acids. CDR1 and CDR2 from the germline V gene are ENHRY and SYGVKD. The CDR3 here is CGAGSVYEQYF. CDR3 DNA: TGTGGGGCAGGATCTGTTTACGAGCAGTACTTC.

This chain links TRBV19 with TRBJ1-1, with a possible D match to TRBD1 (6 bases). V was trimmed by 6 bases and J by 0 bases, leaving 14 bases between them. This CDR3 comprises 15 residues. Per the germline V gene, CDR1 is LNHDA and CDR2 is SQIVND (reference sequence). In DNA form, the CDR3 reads TGTGCCAGTAGCCCGAGGGGGGCCTTGAACACTGAAGCTTTCTTT. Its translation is CASSPRGALNTEAFF.

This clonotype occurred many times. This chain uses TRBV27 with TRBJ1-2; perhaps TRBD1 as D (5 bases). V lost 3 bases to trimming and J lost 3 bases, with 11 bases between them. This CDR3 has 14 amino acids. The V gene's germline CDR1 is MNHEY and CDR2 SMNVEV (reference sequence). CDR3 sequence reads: CASSFHGTDYGYTF. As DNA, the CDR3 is TGTGCCAGCAGTTTCCACGGGACGGACTATGGCTACACCTTC.

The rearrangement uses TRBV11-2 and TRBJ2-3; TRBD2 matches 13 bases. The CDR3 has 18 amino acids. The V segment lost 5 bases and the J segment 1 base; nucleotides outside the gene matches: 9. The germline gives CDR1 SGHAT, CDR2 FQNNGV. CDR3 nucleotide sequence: TGTGCCAGCAGCCCGGGACTAGCGGGGCCTTCGGGCACAGATACGCAGTATTTT. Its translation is CASSPGLAGPSGTDTQYF.

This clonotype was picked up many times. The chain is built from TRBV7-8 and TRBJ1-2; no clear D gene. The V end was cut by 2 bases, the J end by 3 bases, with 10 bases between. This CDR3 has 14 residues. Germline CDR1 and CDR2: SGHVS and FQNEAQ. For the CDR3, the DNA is TGTGCCAGCAGCTTAAGTATGGCAGACTATGGCTACACCTTC. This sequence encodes CASSLSMADYGYTF.

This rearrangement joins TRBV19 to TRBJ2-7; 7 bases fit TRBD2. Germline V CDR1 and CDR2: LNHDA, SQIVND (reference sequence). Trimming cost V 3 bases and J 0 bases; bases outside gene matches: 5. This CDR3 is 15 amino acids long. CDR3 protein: CASSIGRGSSYEQYF. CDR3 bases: TGTGCCAGTAGTATCGGGCGGGGGAGCTCCTACGAGCAGTACTTC.

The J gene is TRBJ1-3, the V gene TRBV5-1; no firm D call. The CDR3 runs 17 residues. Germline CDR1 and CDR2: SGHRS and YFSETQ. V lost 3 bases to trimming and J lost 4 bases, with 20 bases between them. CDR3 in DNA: TGCGCCAGCAGCTCAACACAAGGCGAGCAGGCGGGAAACACCATATATTTT. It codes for CASSSTQGEQAGNTIYF.

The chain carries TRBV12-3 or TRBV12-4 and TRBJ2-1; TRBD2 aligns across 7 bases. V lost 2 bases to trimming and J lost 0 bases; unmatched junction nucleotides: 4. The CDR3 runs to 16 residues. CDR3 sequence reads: CASSLYSGSSYNEQFF. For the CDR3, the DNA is TGTGCCAGCAGTTTATATAGCGGGTCCTCCTACAATGAGCAGTTCTTC.

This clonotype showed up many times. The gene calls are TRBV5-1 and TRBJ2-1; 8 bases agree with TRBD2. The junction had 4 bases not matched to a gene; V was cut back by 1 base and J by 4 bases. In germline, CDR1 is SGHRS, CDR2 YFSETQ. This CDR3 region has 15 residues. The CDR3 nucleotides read TGCGCCAGCAGCTTGATGGCGGGAGGTTACAATGAGCAGTTCTTC. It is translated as CASSLMAGGYNEQFF.

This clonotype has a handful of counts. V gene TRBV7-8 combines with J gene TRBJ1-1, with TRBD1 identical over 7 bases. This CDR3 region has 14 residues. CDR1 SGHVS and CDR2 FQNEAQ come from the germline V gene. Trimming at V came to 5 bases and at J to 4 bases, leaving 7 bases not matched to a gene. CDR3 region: CASSTGTDITEAFF. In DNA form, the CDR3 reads TGTGCCAGCAGCACCGGGACAGACATCACTGAAGCTTTCTTT.

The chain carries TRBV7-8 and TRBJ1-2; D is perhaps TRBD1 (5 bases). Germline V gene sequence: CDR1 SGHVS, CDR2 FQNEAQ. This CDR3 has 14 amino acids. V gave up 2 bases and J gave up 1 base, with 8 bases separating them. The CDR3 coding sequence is TGTGCCAGCAGCTTAAGGGGCGATAACTATGGCTACACCTTC. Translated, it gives CASSLRGDNYGYTF.

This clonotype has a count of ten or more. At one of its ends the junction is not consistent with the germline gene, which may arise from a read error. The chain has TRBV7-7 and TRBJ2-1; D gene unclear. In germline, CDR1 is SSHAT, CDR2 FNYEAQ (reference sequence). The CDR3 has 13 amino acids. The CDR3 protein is CASSLGGQNEQFF. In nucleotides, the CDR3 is TGTGCTAGCAGCTTAGGTGGCCAGAATGAGCAGTTCTTC. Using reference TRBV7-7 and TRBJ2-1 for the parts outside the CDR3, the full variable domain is GAGVSQSPRYKVTKRGQDVTLRCDPISSHATLYWYQQALGQGPEFLTYFNYEAQPDKSGLPSDRFSAERPEGSISTLTIQRTEQRDSAMYRCASSLGGQNEQFFGPGTRLTVL.

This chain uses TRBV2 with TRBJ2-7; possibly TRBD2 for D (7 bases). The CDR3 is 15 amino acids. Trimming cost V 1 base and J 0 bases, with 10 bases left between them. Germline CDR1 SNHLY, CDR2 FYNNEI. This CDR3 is CASSEEGGISYEQYF. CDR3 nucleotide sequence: TGTGCCAGCAGTGAAGAGGGGGGGATCTCCTACGAGCAGTACTTC.

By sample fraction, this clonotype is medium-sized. CDR3 protein: CAIRWEETQYF. The CDR3 coding sequence is TGTGCCATCAGGTGGGAAGAGACCCAGTACTTC. The chain couples TRBV10-3 to TRBJ2-5; D not resolved. The V end lost 6 bases, the J end lost 3 bases, and 5 bases lay between the germline ends. Germline CDR1 ENHRY, CDR2 SYGVKD. This CDR3 region has 11 residues.

The CDR3 region has the DNA TGTGCCAGCAGCTTCGGACTGAGTAGTTCCCACAATGAGCAGTTCTTC. Translation gives CASSFGLSSSHNEQFF. The rearrangement uses TRBV7-2 and TRBJ2-1; weak D call: TRBD2 (5 bases). CDR3 length: 16 amino acids. The V gene's germline CDR1 is SGHTA and CDR2 FQGNSA. V was pared by 3 bases and J by 5 bases, with 17 bases between.

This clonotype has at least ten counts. The CDR3, as DNA: TGCAGTGCTAGAGACCCGGGGGCGCGCACTGAAGCTTTCTTT. Translated: CSARDPGARTEAFF. The chain joins TRBV20-1 to TRBJ1-1; possibly TRBD1 for D (6 bases). Trimming shortened V by 0 bases and J by 4 bases, and 12 bases separated the two germline ends. Germline V CDR1 and CDR2: DFQATT, SNEGSKA (reference sequence). This CDR3 comprises 14 residues.

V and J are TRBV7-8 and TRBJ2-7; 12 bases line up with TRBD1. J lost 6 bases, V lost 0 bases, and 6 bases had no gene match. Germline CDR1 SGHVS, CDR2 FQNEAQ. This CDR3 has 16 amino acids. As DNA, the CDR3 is TGTGCCAGCAGCTTAGCTTCCGGGACAGGGGGCCTCGAGCAGTACTTC. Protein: CASSLASGTGGLEQYF.

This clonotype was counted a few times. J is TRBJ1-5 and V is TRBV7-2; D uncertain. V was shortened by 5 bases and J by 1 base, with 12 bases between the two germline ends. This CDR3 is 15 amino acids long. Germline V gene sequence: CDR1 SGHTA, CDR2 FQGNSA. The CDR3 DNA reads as TGTGCCAGCAGCCCGGCAATTCAGAGCAATCAGCCCCAGCATTTT. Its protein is CASSPAIQSNQPQHF.